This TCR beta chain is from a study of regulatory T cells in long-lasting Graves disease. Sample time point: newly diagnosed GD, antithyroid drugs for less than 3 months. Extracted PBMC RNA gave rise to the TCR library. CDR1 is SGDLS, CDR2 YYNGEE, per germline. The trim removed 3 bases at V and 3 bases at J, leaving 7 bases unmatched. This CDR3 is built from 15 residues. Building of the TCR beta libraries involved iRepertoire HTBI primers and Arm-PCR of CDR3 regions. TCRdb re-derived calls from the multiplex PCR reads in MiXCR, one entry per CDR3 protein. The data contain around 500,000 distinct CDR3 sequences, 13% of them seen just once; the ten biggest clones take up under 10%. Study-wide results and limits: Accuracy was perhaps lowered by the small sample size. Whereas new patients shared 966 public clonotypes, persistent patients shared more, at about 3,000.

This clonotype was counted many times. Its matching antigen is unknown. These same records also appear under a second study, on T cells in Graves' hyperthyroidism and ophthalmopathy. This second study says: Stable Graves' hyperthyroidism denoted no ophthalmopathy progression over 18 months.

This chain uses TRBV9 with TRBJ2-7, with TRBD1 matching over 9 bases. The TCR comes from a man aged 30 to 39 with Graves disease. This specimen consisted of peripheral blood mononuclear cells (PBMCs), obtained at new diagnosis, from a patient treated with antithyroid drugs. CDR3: CASSASAGQGYEQYF. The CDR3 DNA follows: TGTGCCAGCAGCGCCTCCGCGGGACAGGGCTACGAGCAGTACTTC.